The 27 T cell receptor beta chains reported below all come from one sample, sequenced in a study of T cells after yellow fever vaccination. MiXCR, applied by TCRdb to the 5' RACE reads, yields one record per CDR3 protein. The sample shows about 300,000 distinct CDR3 sequences, about 4% of them seen only once. The sequencing here drew on PBMCs, taken 5 days after the yellow fever booster vaccination. Receptors were obtained from a man younger than 35 who received the YFV17D yellow fever vaccine.

This clonotype has just a few counts. This chain joins TRBV12-3 or TRBV12-4 and TRBJ1-5; 10 positions match TRBD1. V shed 5 bases and J 4 bases; nucleotides not matched to a gene: 8. The CDR3 contains 16 residues. The DNA of the CDR3 is TGTGCCAGCAGTCCCGGGACAGGGGTGTTGAATCAGCCCCAGCATTTT. It is translated as CASSPGTGVLNQPQHF.

This clonotype came up a few times. The chain joins TRBV27 to TRBJ2-2; D is perhaps TRBD2 (7 bases). V lost 11 bases, J lost 0 bases, and 22 bases lay in between. CDR1 and CDR2 (germline): MNHEY, SMNVEV (reference sequence). The CDR3 has 17 residues. The CDR3 DNA reads TGTGCCTGGGGGGGGCCAAAACAGGCTGCGAACACCGGGGAGCTGTTTTTT. Amino acids: CAWGGPKQAANTGELFF.

The chain combines TRBV7-2 with TRBJ2-7, with 8 bases identical to TRBD1. The CDR3 consists of 14 residues. The germline gives CDR1 SGHTA, CDR2 FQGNSA. V shed 1 base and J 6 bases; nucleotides not matched to a gene: 5. CDR3 amino acids: CASSLGQGAGEQYV. The CDR3 DNA sequence: TGTGCCAGCAGCTTAGGGCAGGGGGCAGGCGAGCAGTACGTC.

This clonotype was seen repeatedly, ten times or more. The chain employs TRBV12-3 or TRBV12-4 and TRBJ1-2; 10 nucleotides align to TRBD1. This CDR3 has 16 residues. J was trimmed by 7 bases and V by 2 bases; bases with no gene match: 10. This CDR3 reads CASSLSVVGQGFGYTF. CDR3 coding DNA: TGTGCCAGCAGTTTATCTGTCGTGGGACAGGGGTTTGGCTACACCTTC.

There are many counts of this clonotype. CDR3 nucleotide sequence: TGCGCCAGCAGCATTAGGGGCTACACAGATACGCAGTATTTT. It codes for CASSIRGYTDTQYF. The rearrangement links TRBV4-3 to TRBJ2-3; TRBD1 is a possible D gene (5 bases). Germline values: CDR1 LGHNA, CDR2 YSLEER. The ends were cut back, 5 bases at V and 2 bases at J, with 11 bases in the middle. The length of the CDR3 is 14 residues.

This clonotype was seen at least ten times. The chain joins TRBV12-3 or TRBV12-4 to TRBJ2-4; TRBD1 aligns across 9 bases. The J segment lost 6 bases and the V segment lost 3 bases, leaving 6 bases of the junction unmatched. CDR3 length equals 15 residues. DNA of the CDR3: TGTGCCAGCAGTTTCCTAGGACAGGGGTCAAACATTCAGTACTTC. This sequence encodes CASSFLGQGSNIQYF.

The V call is TRBV24-1, the J call TRBJ1-1; possibly TRBD1 for D (5 bases). Trimming stripped 4 bases from V and 2 bases from J, with 10 bases between. The V gene's germline CDR1 is KGHDR and CDR2 SFDVKD. The CDR3 is 14 amino acids. As DNA, the CDR3 is TGTGCCACCAGTGAGGGACGGCATAACACTGAAGCTTTCTTT. Protein sequence: CATSEGRHNTEAFF.

Only a few counts were recorded for this clonotype. CDR3 nucleotides: TGTGCCAGCAGCTTAGAATACTTGAGTCCGGGGGAAAAACTGTTTTTT. It specifies CASSLEYLSPGEKLFF. The chain couples TRBV7-6 to TRBJ1-4; D is unresolved. CDR1 SGHVS and CDR2 FNYEAQ come from the germline V gene. The CDR3 consists of 16 residues. V lost 1 base, J lost 8 bases, and 17 bases lay in between.

This clonotype occurred many times. The J gene is TRBJ1-1, the V gene TRBV7-9; D is ambiguous. V lost 7 bases and J 3 bases, leaving 21 bases between the germline ends. Germline CDR1 reads SEHNR; CDR2 reads FQNEAQ (reference sequence). The CDR3 has 16 residues. CDR3 DNA sequence: TGTGCCAGCACCACCTTGACGTCGGGATGGGACACTGAAGCTTTCTTT. This gives the protein CASTTLTSGWDTEAFF.

In the case of this clonotype: The junction shows a germline mismatch at one end, possibly a read error. The rearrangement uses TRBV28 and TRBJ2-6, with TRBD1 identical over 7 bases. Per germline, CDR1 MDHEN and CDR2 SYDVKM. The CDR3 spans 17 residues. The CDR3 sequence is CASRGPSDRASGANVLF. For the CDR3, the DNA is TGTGCCAGCAGGGGACCCTCAGACAGGGCGTCTGGGGCCAACGTCCTTTTC. Variable domain in full (rest from reference TRBV28 and TRBJ2-6): DVKVTQSSRYLVKRTGEKVFLECVQDMDHENMFWYRQDPGLGLRLIYFSYDVKMKEKGDIPEGYSVSREKKERFSLILESASTNQTSMYLCASRGPSDRASGANVLFGAGSRLTVL.

This chain links TRBV20-1 with TRBJ1-3; D is undetermined. Trimming removed 6 bases from V and 0 bases from J, with 12 bases in between. CDR1 and CDR2 from the germline V gene are DFQATT and SNEGSKA (reference sequence). The length of the CDR3 is 14 residues. DNA of the CDR3: TGCAGTGCCTCCACAGAGATCTCTGGAAACACCATATATTTT. It encodes CSASTEISGNTIYF.

The genes are TRBV18 and TRBJ1-3, with 12 bases matching TRBD1. The V gene's germline CDR1 is KGHSH and CDR2 LQKENI. This CDR3 comprises 15 residues. V gave up 3 bases and J gave up 4 bases; unmatched junction bases: 1. CDR3 DNA sequence: TGTGCCAGCTCACCCGGGACAGGGGGCGGAAACACCATATATTTT. It translates to CASSPGTGGGNTIYF.

This clonotype came up many times. The rearrangement uses TRBV27 and TRBJ2-7, with 11 bases fitting TRBD2. The V segment lost 5 bases and the J segment 4 bases; nucleotides outside the gene matches: 7. This CDR3 has 15 residues. Germline V lookup: CDR1 MNHEY, CDR2 SMNVEV (reference sequence). The CDR3 DNA reads as TGTGCCAGCAGTCCTCGACTAGCGGGGACGTACGAGCAGTACTTC. This encodes CASSPRLAGTYEQYF.

J is TRBJ1-4 and V is TRBV5-1, with 10 bases identical to TRBD1. The germline V gene has CDR1 SGHRS and CDR2 YFSETQ. After removal of 5 bases from V and 8 bases from J, the junction contained 6 bases not matched to a gene. CDR3 size: 14 residues. DNA of the CDR3: TGCGCCAGCAGGCGGACAGGGGGGTTGGAAAAACTGTTTTTT. As protein: CASRRTGGLEKLFF.

V and J are TRBV20-1 and TRBJ1-5; 7 nucleotides agree with TRBD1. The CDR3 sequence is 14 residues long. The J segment lost 3 bases and the V segment lost 6 bases, leaving 8 bases of the junction unmatched. Germline values: CDR1 DFQATT, CDR2 SNEGSKA (reference sequence). In DNA, the CDR3 is TGCAGTGCCCGGACAGGTTTAATCAATCAGCCCCAGCATTTT. Its protein product is CSARTGLINQPQHF.

In this sample, this clonotype turned up a few times. The chain is built from TRBV5-1 and TRBJ2-3; D uncertain. Germline V CDR1 and CDR2: SGHRS, YFSETQ. The CDR3 is made up of 15 amino acids. V lost 1 base and J 5 bases, leaving 14 bases between the germline ends. The CDR3 loop is CASSLWASLGDTQYF. The CDR3 DNA follows: TGCGCCAGCAGCTTGTGGGCCTCCTTGGGAGATACGCAGTATTTT.

The V and J genes are TRBV7-2 and TRBJ2-7; D is unclear. The CDR3 extends over 14 amino acids. V shed 5 bases and J shed 3 bases, with 14 bases lying between them. The germline V gene has CDR1 SGHTA and CDR2 FQGNSA. The CDR3 DNA reads TGTGCCAGCAGCCTACAAAACGTGGGCTACGAGCAGTACTTC. Encoded protein: CASSLQNVGYEQYF.

This clonotype was seen many times. The genes are TRBV7-8 and TRBJ1-2; 9 bases are shared with TRBD1. V shed 3 bases, J shed 8 bases, and the junction held 16 bases outside the gene matches. The CDR3 loop spans 17 amino acids. Germline values: CDR1 SGHVS, CDR2 FQNEAQ. In DNA form, the CDR3 reads TGTGCCAGCAGCTTCATAACCGGGACAGGGAAGCTAGGGGGCTACACCTTC. Translated, it gives CASSFITGTGKLGGYTF.

The chain carries TRBV20-1 and TRBJ2-5, with 11 bases fitting TRBD2. V trimming: 6 bases; J trimming: 5 bases; junction bases outside the gene matches: 14. The CDR3 runs 16 residues. Germline V gene lookup returns CDR1 DFQATT and CDR2 SNEGSKA (reference sequence). In DNA, the CDR3 is TGCAGTGCCCATAATCGACTAGCGGGGAATCAGGAGACCCAGTACTTC. Translation: CSAHNRLAGNQETQYF.

This clonotype appeared many times. V gene TRBV20-1 combines with J gene TRBJ2-1; D perhaps matches TRBD2 (7 bases). The CDR3 extends over 14 amino acids. V lost 4 bases to trimming and J lost 3 bases, with 13 bases between them. CDR1 and CDR2 (germline): DFQATT, SNEGSKA (reference sequence). In nucleotides, the CDR3 is TGCAGTGCTATGGGGGGGGCTGTCTACAATGAGCAGTTCTTC. It is translated as CSAMGGAVYNEQFF.

In this sample, this clonotype turned up many times. The CDR3 DNA is TGTGCCAGCAGCTTACCCACGGGGGCTGGAAACACCATATATTTT. It translates to CASSLPTGAGNTIYF. The chain joins TRBV7-9 to TRBJ1-3, with D possibly being TRBD1 (5 bases). This CDR3 region has 15 residues. V lost 2 bases to trimming and J lost 2 bases, with 10 bases between them. The germline CDR1 and CDR2 sequences are SEHNR and FQNEAQ (reference sequence).

This clonotype was recorded at least ten times. The chain combines TRBV5-1 with TRBJ2-3, with D possibly being TRBD2 (5 bases). The germline CDR1 and CDR2 sequences are SGHRS and YFSETQ. The V end was cut by 5 bases, the J end by 6 bases, with 13 bases between. The CDR3 is 13 residues long. DNA for the CDR3: TGCGCCAGCAGAACCGAGGGTCTGGATACGCAGTATTTT. Translating it yields CASRTEGLDTQYF.

The J gene is TRBJ1-1, the V gene TRBV5-1; 10 bases map to TRBD1. The germline V gene encodes CDR1 SGHRS and CDR2 YFSETQ. The junction had 6 bases not matched to a gene; V was cut back by 3 bases and J by 7 bases. The CDR3 runs to 14 residues. The CDR3 DNA reads as TGCGCCAGCAGCTCATCCGGGACAGGGGATGAAGCTTTCTTT. This gives the protein CASSSSGTGDEAFF.

This chain joins TRBV20-1 and TRBJ2-2; D tentatively reads TRBD1 or TRBD2 (5 bases each). V was trimmed by 4 bases and J by 3 bases, leaving 15 bases between them. The CDR3 consists of 15 residues. Germline CDR1 is DFQATT and CDR2 is SNEGSKA (reference sequence). CDR3 in amino acids: CSAILRGSYTGELFF. In DNA form, the CDR3 reads TGCAGTGCTATCCTTCGGGGCAGCTACACCGGGGAGCTGTTTTTT.

This clonotype was recorded at least ten times. The chain links TRBV7-2 to TRBJ2-5; 7 nucleotides agree with TRBD1. This CDR3 is 14 amino acids long. V was clipped by 5 bases and J by 5 bases; unmatched bases: 8. The germline CDR1 and CDR2 sequences are SGHTA and FQGNSA. CDR3 nucleotides: TGTGCCAGCAGCCCCGACAGGGTAGAGGAGACCCAGTACTTC. Translation gives CASSPDRVEETQYF.

The chain is built from TRBV5-6 and TRBJ2-4; 10 positions match TRBD1. The junction had 3 bases not matched to a gene; V was cut back by 4 bases and J by 2 bases. The CDR3 extends over 15 amino acids. Germline V gene data show CDR1 as SGHDT and CDR2 as YYEEEE. The CDR3 region has the DNA TGTGCCAGCAGCGGGACAGGGGTGACCAAAAACATTCAGTACTTC. This codes for CASSGTGVTKNIQYF.

The chain combines TRBV4-3 with TRBJ1-1; 7 nucleotides align to TRBD1. The CDR3 loop spans 14 amino acids. Trimming removed 4 bases from V and 6 bases from J; junction bases left unmatched: 8. Germline CDR1 reads LGHNA; CDR2 reads YSLEER. CDR3 DNA: TGCGCCAGCAGCCCGACAGGGAATGTCGCTGAAGCTTTCTTT. Translation: CASSPTGNVAEAFF.